This T cell receptor beta chain was observed in a study of blood T cell repertoires in COVID-19. Study background: Sites in the United States, Italy and Spain provided acute and convalescent COVID-19 samples. The cDNA or gDNA used as material had been derived from T cells, B-cell-depleted T cells, or PBMCs.

The data were produced by immunoSEQ multiplex PCR, yet TCRdb's version contains in-frame clones alone and is incomplete. The sample comprises about 74,000 clones, more than 75% of which are singletons, and roughly 1.5% rests with the top ten. The sample comprised peripheral blood. This clonotype was obtained from a middle-aged man with acute or convalescent COVID-19.

The CDR3 bases are TGTGCCACCAGCAGATCCGCGAGCGGGAAGAACACCGGGGAGCTGTTTTTT. Translated: CATSRSASGKNTGELFF. V and J are TRBV15 and TRBJ2-2, with 7 bases fitting TRBD2. The germline V gene has CDR1 LNHNV and CDR2 YYDKDF (reference sequence). The length of the CDR3 is 17 residues. J lost 1 base, V lost 2 bases, and 7 bases had no gene match.